The text below deals with one T cell receptor beta chain. Its antigen is undetermined. This sample was taken from a study of vaccination effects on CD4 cells after COVID-19. General study findings and limits: Cross-reaction with common cold coronaviruses was seen in only 1 of 255 vaccine-induced clones from healthy vaccinees. Clones from infection and from vaccination both contracted markedly late after vaccination.

Here immunoSEQ multiplex PCR was the method, and the copy in TCRdb shows in-frame clones only, minus some. The data hold some 22,000 clones, with about 71% observed a single time. The CDR3 sequence is 11 residues long. V gave up 6 bases and J gave up 9 bases, with 9 bases separating them. Antigen-specific CD4+ T cells were expanded (with viral peptide pools) by the ViraFEST assay ahead of sequencing. CD4+ T cell isolation took place after 10 days of culture. Vaccinees lacked prior SARS-CoV-2 infection and tested negative for nucleocapsid antibodies. IL-2 at approximately 9.7 IU/ml and peptides at 8 to 10 ug/ml were added to cultured PBMC, roughly 1.8 million per well. Fresh IL-2-containing medium replaced half the medium on days 3 and 7.

The rearrangement joins TRBV12-3 or TRBV12-4 to TRBJ2-1; D not certain. This receptor was obtained from a human donor who received a COVID-19 vaccine. Material: CD4+ T cells from PBMCs cultured with HCoV-OC43 spike peptides, obtained before COVID-19 vaccination. Subset reported: HCoV-OC43 spike overlapping peptide pool stimulation. The CDR3 spells CASSRFGEQFF. CDR3 DNA: TGTGCCAGCAGCCGATTCGGTGAGCAGTTCTTC.